This TCR beta chain derives from a study of blood T cell repertoires in COVID-19. About the study: COVID-19 samples, acute and convalescent, were from the United States, Italy and Spain.

TCRdb's copy holds only in-frame clones and misses some; the assay was immunoSEQ multiplex PCR. The data contain more than 60,000 clones, approximately 86% of them singletons. Deletions cut 1 base from V and 1 base from J, with 9 bases between. The length of the CDR3 is 15 residues. The germline gives CDR1 SGHTA, CDR2 FQGNSA. During active infection, Seattle patients enrolled and were then monitored through disease. V and J are TRBV7-2 and TRBJ2-3; D unresolved. The sequenced sample consisted of peripheral blood. This sequence originates from an elderly man with COVID-19, enrolled during active disease. CDR3 protein: CASSLGALRTDTQYF. The CDR3 nucleotides read TGTGCCAGCAGCTTAGGGGCCCTCCGCACAGATACGCAGTATTTT.